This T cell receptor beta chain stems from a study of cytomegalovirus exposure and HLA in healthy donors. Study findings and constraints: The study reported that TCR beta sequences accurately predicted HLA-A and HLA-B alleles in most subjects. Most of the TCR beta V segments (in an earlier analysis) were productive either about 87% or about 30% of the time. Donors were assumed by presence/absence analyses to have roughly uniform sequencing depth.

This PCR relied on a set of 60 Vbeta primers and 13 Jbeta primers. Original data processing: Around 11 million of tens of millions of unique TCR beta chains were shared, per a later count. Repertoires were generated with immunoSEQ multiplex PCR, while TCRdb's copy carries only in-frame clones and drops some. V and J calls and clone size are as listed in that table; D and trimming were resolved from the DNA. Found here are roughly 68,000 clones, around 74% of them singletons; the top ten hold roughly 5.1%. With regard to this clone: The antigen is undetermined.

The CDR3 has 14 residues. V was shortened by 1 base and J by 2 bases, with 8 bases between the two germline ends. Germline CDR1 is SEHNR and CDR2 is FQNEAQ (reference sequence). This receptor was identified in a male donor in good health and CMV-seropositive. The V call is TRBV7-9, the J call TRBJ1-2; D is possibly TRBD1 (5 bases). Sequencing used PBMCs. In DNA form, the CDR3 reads TGTGCCAGCAGCTTAGTTCGGGGGAACTATGGCTACACCTTC. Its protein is CASSLVRGNYGYTF. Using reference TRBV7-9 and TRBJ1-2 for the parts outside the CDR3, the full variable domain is DTGVSQNPRHKITKRGQNVTFRCDPISEHNRLYWYRQTLGQGPEFLTYFQNEAQLEKSRLLSDRFSAERPKGSFSTLEIQRTEQGDSAMYLCASSLVRGNYGYTFGSGTRLTVV.